This T cell receptor beta chain was sequenced during a study of T cells in Graves' hyperthyroidism and ophthalmopathy (dated 2019 in TCRdb). About the study as a whole: Peripheral blood was collected at initial diagnosis, before any treatment. According to the paper, TCR Vbeta CDR3 sequencing was carried out on some 130 peripheral blood samples, which came from 40 to 45 ophthalmopathy, approximately 78 hyperthyroidism and roughly 17 progressor patients. To identify TCR V-J signatures that set the groups apart, the researchers used a discovery cohort of 100 patients, made up of approximately 43 with Graves' ophthalmopathy and about 59 with stable Graves' hyperthyroidism. The 75 to 100 discovery patients were divided at random into training and test sets in a 7:3 ratio. In six Graves' hyperthyroidism patients, the study also compared T-cell repertoires from thyroid tissue with T-cell repertoires from blood. Once sampling was done, hyperthyroidism patients were given methimazole at a starting dose of 30 mg daily, whereas ophthalmopathy patients were given high-dose intravenous methylprednisolone. Prospective prediction of ophthalmopathy was tested in an independent validation cohort consisting of under 20 hyperthyroidism patients and some 16 patients who later progressed to ophthalmopathy. What the work shows at the level of the full study, not this receptor alone: Most expanded thyroid clonotypes (frequency above 0.001) were also detected in blood, a finding suggesting that blood repertoires may reflect thyroid immune responses. In cross-validation, a model built on a 13 V-J signature told ophthalmopathy apart from stable hyperthyroidism with under 90% sensitivity and roughly 83% specificity, and in testing the same model reached 80%/75%. No statistical method was used to set the sample size in advance, and investigators knew the group allocation. In validation, the model predicted progression to ophthalmopathy a median of roughly 6.1 months before onset, with about 70% sensitivity and 72.22% specificity.

The TCR beta CDR3 regions were amplified from RNA transcripts. A first-round RT-PCR of the TCR CDR3 used the HTBI primer set with the Qiagen OneStep RT-PCR kit. Libraries were constructed in a second round of multiplex PCR, after which size selection and purification were performed. Paired-end sequencing of the libraries was performed with 100 bp reads on an Illumina HiSeq2000. For the original study's pipeline: SOAPnuke was used to process the raw data, with reads discarded if the reads contained adapters or uncalled bases, had a mean Phred below 15, or lacked an exact constant-primer or identifier match. High-quality paired reads were merged using COPE v1.2.5, and each unique nucleotide sequence was defined as a clonotype. Clonotypes were aligned to IMGT TRBV, TRBD and TRBJ reference segments using MiTCR v1.1. Only V-J combinations with frequency above 0.0001, covering 99.2% of repertoires, were analysed. The TCS score was defined as F50 (clonal expansion) divided by E x V (chaos), with BLOSUM62-based TCRdist calculated between CDR3 peptides within each V-J. Welch's t-statistics and random forest reduced 450 to 600 V-J features to around 14, which were used in a naive Bayes classifier (R e1071). TCRdb cleaned the public reads at Q25 with fastp, built clones with MiXCR and kept in-frame beta chains. Every entry covers one CDR3 protein and lists the most common genes and DNA from its rows. In this record, the V and J calls reflect TCRdb's handling and not the investigators' own analysis. Across this sample there are 310,000 or so distinct CDR3 sequences, with 15% to 20% seen only once. Approximately 60% of the sample lies in the top ten.

About this clonotype: Its binding antigen is unknown. Just one base apart from a much larger clone, this may be a read error.

In the ophthalmopathy patients, disease was moderately to severely active, with a Clinical Activity Score of 3 or more, a NOSPECS grade of 4 or more, and a duration of less than 3 months. Patients with uncontrolled infections, other autoimmune diseases, pregnancy or lactation were excluded. Diagnoses relied on clinical symptoms, serum thyroxine and TRAb, thyroid ultrasound and orbital computed tomography. PBMCs were separated from under 12 ml of fresh peripheral blood using Ficoll-Paque density gradient centrifugation. Trizol reagent was used to extract total RNA, and RNA quality was then checked on an Agilent 2100 Bioanalyzer. The clonotype comes from a woman aged 55 to 70 with Graves' ophthalmopathy. The sequencing sample was made of blood.

For the CDR3, the sequence is CASGWGVAGQPTDTQYF. The sequenced DNA is TGTGCCAGCGGCTGGGGTGTCGCGGGACAGCCCACAGATACGCAGTATTTT. Recombination joined TRBV7-2 with TRBJ2-3; matching of 7 bases hints at TRBD1 as the D gene. The CDR3, from cysteine to phenylalanine, totals 17 residues. The only DNA kept is the CDR3, 51 bases in frame from the first base. CDR1 and CDR2 are read off the germline V gene as SGHTA and FQGNSA. The V and J ends are trimmed by 8 bases and 2 bases, leaving 23 bases between them.